This T cell receptor beta chain emerged from a study of T cells in Graves' hyperthyroidism and ophthalmopathy. Using RNA transcripts as the source, TCR beta CDR3 regions were amplified. A first-round RT-PCR of the TCR CDR3 used the HTBI primer set. Each CDR3 protein is one row after TCRdb ran MiXCR on the multiplex PCR reads. This table has a few hundred thousand distinct CDR3 sequences, approximately 15% appearing once. This clonotype has just a few counts. Sequencing used blood. The receptor was derived from a middle-aged woman with Graves' hyperthyroidism.

The CDR3 here is CATSRHGQIQETQYF. CDR3 bases: TGTGCCACCAGCAGACACGGACAAATTCAAGAGACCCAGTACTTC. The J gene is TRBJ2-5, the V gene TRBV15; tentative D call: TRBD1 (5 bases). V lost 2 bases and J 2 bases, leaving 12 bases between the germline ends. The germline V gene encodes CDR1 LNHNV and CDR2 YYDKDF (reference sequence). The CDR3 loop spans 15 amino acids. The entire variable domain, with the rest obtained from reference TRBV15 and TRBJ2-5, is as follows: DAMVIQNPRYQVTQFGKPVTLSCSQTLNHNVMYWYQQKSSQAPKLLFHYYDKDFNNEADTPDNFQSRRPNTSFCFLDIRSPGLGDTAMYLCATSRHGQIQETQYFGPGTRLLVL.